This TCR beta chain was sequenced during a study of shared clonotypes between healthy human individuals. About this clone: The antigen is unknown.

Study-wide results and caveats: Generally, naive subsets (rather than memory subsets) showed larger estimated richness.

Positively selected for CCR7, the CD45RO-negative cells used as naive CD8 cells excluded terminally differentiated effector memory CD45RA+ cells. Sorted-subset replicate PCR reactions contained 150 to 200 ng DNA, corresponding to some 28,000 T cell genomes. Clones were read by immunoSEQ multiplex PCR, and TCRdb kept only the in-frame ones, dropping some. The sample holds about 2,200,000 clones, just over 90% seen once. Germline loops: CDR1 MNHEY, CDR2 SMNVEV (reference sequence). The CDR3 runs to 14 residues. The V gene lost 3 bases and the J gene lost 6 bases, with 11 bases spanning the gap. The TCR comes from a man younger than 30 in good health. Some clones in this sample may be carry-over from other donors' samples. The chain employs TRBV27 and TRBJ2-2, with a weak D call TRBD2 (5 bases). Sample: naive CD8+ T cells from PBMCs. DNA of the CDR3: TGTGCCAGCAGTTTGGCGGGCACCCCCGGGGAGCTGTTTTTT. Residues: CASSLAGTPGELFF.